These 31 T cell receptor beta chains came from one sample sequenced in a study of Tregs in tolerant kidney transplant recipients (dated by TCRdb to between 2018 and 2020). The transplants used related donors with nonmyeloablative bone marrow transplantation, and mixed chimerism in the human trials was transient. To prepare the library, the immunoSEQ multiplex PCR assay was applied. In its TCRdb copy, this immuneACCESS table keeps in-frame sequences only and misses some clones. Where compared with another copy, unresolved V genes explain less than half of these, and the others have no known cause. The sample profile shows approximately 47,000 clones; approximately 89% of them were found once. The ten largest account for around a sixth of the sample. The sample consisted of CD8+ T cells from blood (PBMCs), taken 12 months after the transplant. The source of these receptors is a human patient who received a combined kidney and bone marrow transplant. Some T cells seen after a transplant may have their origin in the graft donor.

The chain links TRBV7-9 to TRBJ2-7; TRBD1 matches at 9 bases. This CDR3 region has 17 residues. Germline assignment: CDR1 SEHNR and CDR2 FQNEAQ (reference sequence). V dropped 5 bases and J dropped 2; count of bases not matched to a gene: 13. CDR3 sequence reads: CASSPPTGGASTYEQYF. In nucleotides, the CDR3 is TGTGCCAGCAGCCCCCCCACAGGGGGCGCTTCCACCTACGAGCAGTACTTC. The variable domain in full, completed from reference TRBV7-9 and TRBJ2-7, reads DTGVSQNPRHKITKRGQNVTFRCDPISEHNRLYWYRQTLGQGPEFLTYFQNEAQLEKSRLLSDRFSAERPKGSFSTLEIQRTEQGDSAMYLCASSPPTGGASTYEQYFGPGTRLTVT.

This sequence joins TRBV4-3 and TRBJ1-2, with D hard to call. The CDR3 is made up of 14 amino acids. V lost 1 base and J 4 bases, leaving 10 bases between the germline ends. Germline-derived CDR1 and CDR2 are LGHNA and YSLEER. CDR3 loop: CASSQGSGFYGYTF. The CDR3 coding sequence is TGCGCCAGCAGCCAAGGCTCGGGGTTCTATGGCTACACCTTC.

The V call is TRBV4-3, the J call TRBJ2-2, with TRBD2 identical over 11 bases. V shed 0 bases and J 9 bases; nucleotides not matched to a gene: 15. Germline CDR1 and CDR2: LGHNA and YSLEER. The CDR3 length is 19 residues. CDR3 bases: TGCGCCAGCAGCCAAGATGGCCCTATAGCGGGAGGGTGGTCCCGGGAGCTGTTTTTT. Translation gives CASSQDGPIAGGWSRELFF.

The J gene is TRBJ2-7, the V gene TRBV9; possibly TRBD2 for D (5 bases). The CDR3 contains 15 residues. CDR1 and CDR2 from the germline V gene are SGDLS and YYNGEE. V lost 1 base and J lost 2, with 13 bases in between. CDR3 in amino acids: CASSVSGAETYEQYF. Written as DNA, the CDR3 is TGTGCCAGCAGCGTATCAGGAGCGGAGACCTACGAGCAGTACTTC.

This sequence joins TRBV28 and TRBJ1-5; D call uncertain. Trimming took 9 bases from V and 5 from J, leaving 17 bases between them. The germline gives CDR1 MDHEN, CDR2 SYDVKM. CDR3 length: 14 amino acids. The CDR3 DNA reads as TGTGCCAGTCAAATGGGCAGCTCTCATCAGCCCCAGCATTTT. Amino acid sequence: CASQMGSSHQPQHF.

Remarks on this clone: The junction departs from the called germline gene at one end, perhaps through a read error. The chain couples TRBV13 to TRBJ2-2; 7 nucleotides match TRBD1. CDR3 length: 15 amino acids. From germline, CDR1 is PRHDT and CDR2 FYEKMQ (reference sequence). As DNA, the CDR3 is TGTGCCAGCCGAAATACAGGGGAGAACCCCGGGGAGCTGTTTTTT. Encoded protein: CASRNTGENPGELFF.

The V call is TRBV7-2, the J call TRBJ1-5, with D unclear. Germline CDR1 is SGHTA and CDR2 is FQGNSA. Deletions cut 1 base from V and 4 bases from J, with 11 bases between. This CDR3 is 15 amino acids long. The CDR3 region has the DNA TGTGCCAGCAGCTTAGGCCCAGGAATGAATCAGCCCCAGCATTTT. Residues: CASSLGPGMNQPQHF.

The V gene is TRBV9, the J gene TRBJ2-1; 10 bases line up with TRBD2. This CDR3 spans 16 amino acids. The junction had 6 bases not matched to a gene; V was cut back by 4 bases and J by 2 bases. The V gene's germline CDR1 is SGDLS and CDR2 YYNGEE. DNA for the CDR3: TGTGCCAGCAGCATTCTCCTAGCGGGAGCCTACAATGAGCAGTTCTTC. Amino acid sequence: CASSILLAGAYNEQFF.

J is TRBJ2-1 and V is TRBV9; the match to TRBD1 covers 10 bases. Germline V gene sequence: CDR1 SGDLS, CDR2 YYNGEE. The CDR3 extends over 16 amino acids. V was pared by 3 bases and J by 4 bases, with 7 bases of the junction left unmatched. CDR3 DNA: TGTGCCAGCAGCGCGCCGGGACAGGGGTTATACAATGAGCAGTTCTTC. This codes for CASSAPGQGLYNEQFF. Looking up the rest from reference TRBV9 and TRBJ2-1 gives the full variable domain: DSGVTQTPKHLITATGQRVTLRCSPRSGDLSVYWYQQSLDQGLQFLIQYYNGEERAKGNILERFSAQQFPDLHSELNLSSLELGDSALYFCASSAPGQGLYNEQFFGPGTRLTVL.

V is TRBV13 and J is TRBJ2-3; the D is unclear. V shed 5 bases and J shed 4 bases, with 10 bases lying between them. Germline V gives CDR1 PRHDT, CDR2 FYEKMQ (reference sequence). The CDR3 runs 13 residues. Written as DNA, the CDR3 is TGTGCCAGCAGCCAACTCGCACCAGATACGCAGTATTTT. This encodes CASSQLAPDTQYF.

Here the CDR3 reads CASSYRSGGGLNEQFF. In DNA form, the CDR3 reads TGCGCCAGCAGCTATCGTAGCGGGGGGGGTTTAAATGAGCAGTTCTTC. This chain uses TRBV5-1 with TRBJ2-1; 11 bases line up with TRBD2. Germline V CDR1 and CDR2: SGHRS, YFSETQ. V lost 3 bases and J lost 7; bases outside the gene matches: 9. The CDR3 is 16 amino acids.

This chain links TRBV7-9 with TRBJ2-2; no reliable D call. Germline CDR1 SEHNR, CDR2 FQNEAQ (reference sequence). V was pared by 5 bases and J by 4 bases, with 8 bases between. This CDR3 region has 13 residues. CDR3 protein: CASSRGPTGELFF. The CDR3 DNA reads TGTGCCAGCAGCCGAGGCCCCACCGGGGAGCTGTTTTTT.

The chain links TRBV19 to TRBJ2-5; TRBD2 agrees at 9 bases. This CDR3 is 15 amino acids long. Per germline, CDR1 LNHDA and CDR2 SQIVND (reference sequence). With 2 bases clipped from V and 1 base from J, the junction kept 2 bases outside the gene matches. The DNA for the CDR3 is TGTGCCAGTAGTATACGGACTAGCGCCCAAGAGACCCAGTACTTC. As protein: CASSIRTSAQETQYF.

The genes are TRBV27 and TRBJ2-7; D perhaps matches TRBD1 (6 bases). V dropped 5 bases and J dropped 5 bases, with 19 bases sitting between them. This CDR3 is built from 15 residues. CDR1 is MNHEY and CDR2 is SMNVEV in the germline V gene (reference sequence). CDR3 region: CASSPLAGAQNEQYF. The CDR3 DNA sequence: TGTGCCAGCAGTCCTCTGGCAGGGGCGCAAAACGAGCAGTACTTC.

J is TRBJ1-2 and V is TRBV25-1; D perhaps matches TRBD1 (5 bases). V lost 5 bases to trimming and J lost 0 bases, with 13 bases between them. Germline CDR1 reads MGHDK; CDR2 reads SYGVNS. The CDR3 runs 15 residues. CDR3 region: CASSPGGYSNYGYTF. The DNA for the CDR3 is TGTGCCAGCAGTCCTGGGGGGTATTCTAACTATGGCTACACCTTC.

The rearrangement uses TRBV9 and TRBJ2-2, with D possibly matching TRBD1 (6 bases). CDR1 is SGDLS and CDR2 is YYNGEE in the germline V gene. V lost 0 bases and J lost 1, with 16 bases in between. The CDR3 contains 18 residues. The CDR3 DNA follows: TGTGCCAGCAGCGTAGTACCGGTACAGGGTATGAACACCGGGGAGCTGTTTTTT. Encoded protein: CASSVVPVQGMNTGELFF.

The chain has TRBV11-2 and TRBJ2-3; D perhaps matches TRBD1 (6 bases). V lost 1 base to trimming and J lost 2 bases, with 13 bases between them. There are 16 residues in the CDR3. Germline lookup yields CDR1 SGHAT and CDR2 FQNNGV. CDR3 nucleotides: TGTGCCAGCAGCTTAGTACAGGGCCCCTACACAGATACGCAGTATTTT. Translation gives CASSLVQGPYTDTQYF.

This chain links TRBV9 with TRBJ1-4; D ambiguous. V was trimmed by 3 bases and J by 3 bases, leaving 6 bases between them. Germline V lookup: CDR1 SGDLS, CDR2 YYNGEE. CDR3 length: 13 residues. CDR3 bases: TGTGCCAGCAGCGCGGGGTCTAATGAAAAACTGTTTTTT. Translating it yields CASSAGSNEKLFF.

This sequence joins TRBV6-4 and TRBJ2-2; the match to TRBD1 covers 9 bases. Germline CDR1 is MRHNA and CDR2 is SNTAGT. V lost 2 bases and J lost 0; bases outside the gene matches: 7. The CDR3 runs 18 residues. The CDR3 here is CASSDEGTGLSNTGELFF. In nucleotides, the CDR3 is TGTGCCAGCAGTGACGAGGGGACAGGGTTATCGAACACCGGGGAGCTGTTTTTT.

This clone qualifies as medium-sized. CDR3: CASSLLYEQYF. The CDR3 coding sequence is TGTGCCAGCAGTTTACTCTACGAGCAGTACTTC. The genes are TRBV28 and TRBJ2-7, with no clear D. V lost 2 bases and J 3 bases, leaving 2 bases between the germline ends. The CDR3 runs 11 residues. CDR1 and CDR2 from the germline V gene are MDHEN and SYDVKM.

This chain connects TRBV11-3 to TRBJ2-7, with D perhaps TRBD2 (7 bases). Germline V gives CDR1 SGHNT, CDR2 YENEEA. V was clipped by 5 bases and J by 4 bases, with 15 bases between them. There are 14 residues in the CDR3. As DNA, the CDR3 is TGTGCCAGCAGCCGGGGCGGGGGCTGGTACGAGCAGTACTTC. As protein: CASSRGGGWYEQYF.

This sequence joins TRBV27 and TRBJ1-1, with 8 bases matching TRBD1. The CDR3 covers 15 residues. Losses at the gene ends were 5 bases for V and 8 bases for J; bases not matched to a gene: 13. Germline CDR1 is MNHEY and CDR2 is SMNVEV (reference sequence). This CDR3 is CASSIGTGVPHEAFF. CDR3 coding DNA: TGTGCCAGCAGTATTGGGACAGGTGTCCCCCACGAAGCTTTCTTT.

This chain uses TRBV7-9 with TRBJ2-3, with 16 bases matching TRBD2. Germline loops: CDR1 SEHNR, CDR2 FQNEAQ (reference sequence). CDR3 length equals 17 residues. The V gene end was trimmed by 2 bases and the J gene end by 3 bases; junction bases not matched to a gene: 2. The CDR3 DNA follows: TGTGCCAGCAGCTTACTGGGACTAGCGGGAGGGACAGATACGCAGTATTTT. It is translated as CASSLLGLAGGTDTQYF.

The rearrangement links TRBV7-8 to TRBJ2-4; 13 nucleotides agree with TRBD2. Per germline, CDR1 SGHVS and CDR2 FQNEAQ. Trimming cost V 5 bases and J 8 bases; bases outside gene matches: 9. CDR3 length: 16 amino acids. The CDR3 region is CASSETSGRAADIQYF. In nucleotides, the CDR3 is TGTGCCAGCAGCGAAACTAGCGGGAGGGCGGCGGACATTCAGTACTTC.

This chain joins TRBV7-2 and TRBJ2-3, with 14 bases matching TRBD2. CDR1 is SGHTA and CDR2 is FQGNSA in the germline V gene. The CDR3 has 17 amino acids. V was clipped by 1 base and J by 8 bases; unmatched bases: 8. CDR3 protein: CASSLGLAGGPYGTQYF. In DNA, the CDR3 is TGTGCCAGCAGCTTAGGACTAGCGGGGGGGCCTTATGGTACGCAGTATTTT.

The sample holds one count of this clone. The chain is built from TRBV15 and TRBJ1-1; D not resolved. The CDR3 has 11 residues. V was pared by 4 bases and J by 7 bases, with 7 bases between. Germline loops: CDR1 LNHNV, CDR2 YYDKDF (reference sequence). The CDR3 DNA reads TGTGCCACCAGCACCGGTGATGAAGCTTTCTTT. Its protein product is CATSTGDEAFF.

V usage is TRBV11-2 and J usage is TRBJ1-4, with D possibly being TRBD1 (5 bases). The CDR3 spans 12 residues. The germline V gene encodes CDR1 SGHAT and CDR2 FQNNGV. The V and J ends lost 2 bases and 13 bases respectively, with 11 bases between them. The CDR3 region is CASSLPDKRLFF. The CDR3 DNA reads TGTGCCAGCAGCTTACCGGACAAGAGACTGTTTTTT.

The V gene is TRBV7-3, the J gene TRBJ2-3; 13 bases agree with TRBD2. This CDR3 contains 17 residues. V shed 5 bases and J 2 bases; nucleotides not matched to a gene: 7. The germline gives CDR1 SGHTA, CDR2 FQGTGA. In DNA, the CDR3 is TGTGCCAGCAGCCCCGGGACTAGCGGGGACTACACAGATACGCAGTATTTT. It specifies CASSPGTSGDYTDTQYF.

The chain joins TRBV28 to TRBJ1-3; weak D call: TRBD1 (6 bases). The CDR3 is 15 amino acids. Trimming took off 7 bases at V and 0 bases at J, with 13 bases between the two ends. Germline V gives CDR1 MDHEN, CDR2 SYDVKM. Here the CDR3 DNA reads TGTGCCAGCACCCCCCAGGGGTTCTCTGGAAACACCATATATTTT. Translated, it gives CASTPQGFSGNTIYF.

This clone was seen once. The chain links TRBV6-5 to TRBJ2-7; D unclear. V dropped 6 bases and J dropped 2 bases, with 11 bases sitting between them. This CDR3 comprises 13 residues. CDR1 is MNHEY and CDR2 is SVGAGI in the germline V gene. This CDR3 reads CASRSLKTYEQYF. The CDR3 bases are TGTGCCAGCAGATCCCTTAAAACCTACGAGCAGTACTTC.

The chain carries TRBV4-1 and TRBJ2-7, with D possibly matching TRBD2 (6 bases). This CDR3 is 13 amino acids long. The ends were cut back, 2 bases at V and 6 bases at J, with 11 bases in the middle. Germline V gene data show CDR1 as MGHRA and CDR2 as YSYEKL. The CDR3 bases are TGCGCCAGCAGCCAACGGGAGATTAGCGAGCAGTACTTC. This encodes CASSQREISEQYF.